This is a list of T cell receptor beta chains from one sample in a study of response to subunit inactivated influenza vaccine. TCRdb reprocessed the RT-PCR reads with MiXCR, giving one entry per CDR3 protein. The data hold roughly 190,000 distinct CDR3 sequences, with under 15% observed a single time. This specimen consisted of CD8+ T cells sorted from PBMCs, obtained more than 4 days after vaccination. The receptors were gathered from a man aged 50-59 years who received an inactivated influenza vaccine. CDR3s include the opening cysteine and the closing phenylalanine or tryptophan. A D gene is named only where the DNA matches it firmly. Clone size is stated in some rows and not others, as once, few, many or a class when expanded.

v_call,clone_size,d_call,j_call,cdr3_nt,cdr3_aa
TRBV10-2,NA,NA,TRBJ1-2,TGCGCCAGCAGTGACGCGGGCTACTATGGCTACACCTTC,CASSDAGYYGYTF
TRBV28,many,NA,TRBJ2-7,TGTGCCAGCGCATTCTCCTCCTACGAGCAGTACTTC,CASAFSSYEQYF
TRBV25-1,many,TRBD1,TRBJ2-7,TGTGCCAGCAGAACAGGGGGAGCCGCCTCCGAGCAGTACTTC,CASRTGGAASEQYF
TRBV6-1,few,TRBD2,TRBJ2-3,TGTGCCAGCAGGCCGCAGCGGGGGGGTTCTAGCACAGATACGCAGTATTTT,CASRPQRGGSSTDTQYF
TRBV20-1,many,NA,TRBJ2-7,TGCAGTGCCCAGACAGGTAGCTCCTACGAGCAGTACTTC,CSAQTGSSYEQYF
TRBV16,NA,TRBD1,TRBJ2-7,TGTGCCAGCAGCCAATGGGACAGCAACTACGAGCAGTACTTC,CASSQWDSNYEQYF
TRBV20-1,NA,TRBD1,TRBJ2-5,TGCAGTGCTGTGGGGGACAGGGAAGAGACCCAGTACTTC,CSAVGDREETQYF
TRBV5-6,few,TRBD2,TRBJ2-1,TGTGCCAGCAGCTTGGGACTAGCCCGGAATGAGCAGTTCTTC,CASSLGLARNEQFF
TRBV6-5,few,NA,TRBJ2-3,TGTGCCAGCAGTTACTTTCCCCCCGGGACAAGGAGCACAGATACGCAGTATTTT,CASSYFPPGTRSTDTQYF
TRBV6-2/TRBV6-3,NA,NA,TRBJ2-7,TGTGCCAGCAGTCTTACAACCCCTTACGAGCAGTACTTC,CASSLTTPYEQYF
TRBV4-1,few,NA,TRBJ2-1,TGCGCCAGCAGCCAGGAGGGGGTTCTAACCGCTTCTTACAATGAGCAGTTCTTC,CASSQEGVLTASYNEQFF
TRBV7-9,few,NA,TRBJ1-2,TGTGCCAGCAGCTTTCAAGCCCCGGGCCTAGGAGCCGGCTACACCTTC,CASSFQAPGLGAGYTF
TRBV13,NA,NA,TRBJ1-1,TGTGCCAGCAGTTTGGGGGGGCCGGGCACTGAAGCTTTCTTT,CASSLGGPGTEAFF
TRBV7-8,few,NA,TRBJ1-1,TGTGCCAGCAGCTTAGAAACATCCTCCTTAATGAACACTGAAGCTTTCTTT,CASSLETSSLMNTEAFF
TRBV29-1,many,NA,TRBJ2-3,TGCAGCGCCGAGACTAGAGGGGAACAGTATTTT,CSAETRGEQYF
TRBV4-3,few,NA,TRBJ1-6,TGCGCCAGCAGCCAACGGACGGAGACCGATTCACCCCTCCACTTT,CASSQRTETDSPLHF
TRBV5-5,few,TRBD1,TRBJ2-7,TGTGCCAGCAGCTTGACCGGGACAGGGATCCCCTACGAGCAGTACTTC,CASSLTGTGIPYEQYF
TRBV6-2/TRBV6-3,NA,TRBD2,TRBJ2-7,TGTGCCAGCAGTTACAGCCCTAGCGGGAGCTCCTACGAGCAGTACTTC,CASSYSPSGSSYEQYF
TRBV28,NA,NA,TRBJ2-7,TGTGCCAGCAGTTGGGGCAGGGTGGACGAGCAGTACTTC,CASSWGRVDEQYF
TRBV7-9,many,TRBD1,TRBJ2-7,TGTGCCAGCAGCTCCTGGACAGGGGTAAACGAGCAGTACTTC,CASSSWTGVNEQYF
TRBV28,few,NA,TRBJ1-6,TGTGCCAGCAGTCCGAGAAAGATCTCCTATAATTCACCCCTCCACTTT,CASSPRKISYNSPLHF
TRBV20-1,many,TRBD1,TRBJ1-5,TGCAGTGCTGCGGAAACAGGGGGACGTGATCAGCCCCAGCATTTT,CSAAETGGRDQPQHF
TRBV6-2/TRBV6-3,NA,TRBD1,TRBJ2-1,TGTGCCAGCAGCCGCCCCCGGACAGGGACTTTTGGTAGGTCCTACAATGAGCAGTTCTTC,CASSRPRTGTFGRSYNEQFF
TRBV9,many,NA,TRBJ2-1,TGTGCCAGCAGCGTAGTTGGCGGGAACTCCTACAATGAGCAGTTCTTC,CASSVVGGNSYNEQFF
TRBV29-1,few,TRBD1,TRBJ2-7,TGCAGCGTTGGGACAGGTACCTACGAGCAGTACTTC,CSVGTGTYEQYF